A single sample is the source of the 23 T cell receptor beta chains below, sequenced in a study of CD8 T cells in ankylosing spondylitis. One entry per CDR3 protein, called by TCRdb with MiXCR from the 5' RACE reads. The sample has approximately 340,000 distinct CDR3 sequences, 14% to 15% seen once. The sequenced sample consisted of blood, either unsorted or a sorted T cell fraction (not recorded which). The receptors derive from a male donor with ankylosing spondylitis or in good health (not recorded which).

There are a few counts of this clonotype. CDR3 loop: CASSDRPSGGASSTDTQYF. The CDR3, as DNA: TGCGCCAGCAGCGACCGCCCAAGCGGGGGGGCCTCTAGCACAGATACGCAGTATTTT. The chain employs TRBV5-1 and TRBJ2-3; TRBD2 matches at 10 bases. The length of the CDR3 is 19 residues. V trimming: 4 bases; J trimming: 0 bases; junction bases outside the gene matches: 14. Looked up from germline, CDR1 is SGHRS and CDR2 is YFSETQ.

The rearrangement joins TRBV2 to TRBJ2-7, with D tentatively TRBD1 (5 bases). CDR3 size: 12 residues. Germline V gives CDR1 SNHLY, CDR2 FYNNEI. Deletions cut 6 bases from V and 6 bases from J, with 12 bases between. The CDR3 sequence: CASSSQGTEQYF. The CDR3 region has the DNA TGTGCCAGCAGCTCTCAGGGAACCGAGCAGTACTTC.

The chain combines TRBV11-2 with TRBJ1-6; 7 bases are shared with TRBD1. Germline V gives CDR1 SGHAT, CDR2 FQNNGV. The CDR3 is made up of 18 amino acids. The J segment lost 1 base and the V segment lost 5 bases, leaving 11 bases of the junction unmatched. CDR3 sequence (DNA): TGTGCCAGCAGCCAAATCCCGACAGGGCTATCCTATAATTCACCCCTCCACTTT. As protein: CASSQIPTGLSYNSPLHF. The variable domain in full, with the rest retrieved from reference TRBV11-2 and TRBJ1-6, is EAGVAQSPRYKIIEKRQSVAFWCNPISGHATLYWYQQILGQGPKLLIQFQNNGVVDDSQLPKDRFSAERLKGVDSTLKIQPAKLEDSAVYLCASSQIPTGLSYNSPLHFGNGTRLTVT.

This clonotype was seen more than once but under ten times. The chain joins TRBV5-1 to TRBJ1-1, with TRBD1 matching 9 bases. V was clipped by 0 bases and J by 2 bases; unmatched bases: 5. The CDR3 sequence is 16 residues long. Germline V lookup: CDR1 SGHRS, CDR2 YFSETQ. The CDR3 coding sequence is TGCGCCAGCAGCTTGGTGGGACAGGGCCAAAACACTGAAGCTTTCTTT. Translation gives CASSLVGQGQNTEAFF.

This clonotype was observed a few times. A read error is likely, as this CDR3 ends without the conserved phenylalanine or tryptophan. It is unclear where the CDR3 begins or ends on the DNA, so no DNA is shown, and the CDR3 is as TCRdb lists it. This chain links TRBV5-6 with TRBJ2-7; no check of the table's D call, TRBD1, against the DNA was made. The CDR3 has 14 amino acids, counting both end residues. Germline CDR1 reads SGHDT; CDR2 reads YYEEEE. The CDR3 reads CASSLMAQGAGLIY.

J is TRBJ1-5 and V is TRBV20-1; 9 nucleotides agree with TRBD1. Per germline, CDR1 DFQATT and CDR2 SNEGSKA (reference sequence). There are 15 residues in the CDR3. V was clipped by 2 bases and J by 4 bases; unmatched bases: 6. The CDR3 DNA sequence: TGCAGTGCTAGACAGGACAGGGGCGGAAATCAGCCCCAGCATTTT. Protein product: CSARQDRGGNQPQHF.

This clonotype was observed many times. This sequence joins TRBV12-3 or TRBV12-4 and TRBJ1-2, with D hard to call. The ends were cut back, 3 bases at V and 8 bases at J, with 10 bases in the middle. This CDR3 is 12 amino acids long. This chain's CDR3 is CASSFSLLGYTF. The DNA of the CDR3 is TGTGCCAGCAGTTTTTCCCTCTTGGGCTACACCTTC.

The CDR3 coding sequence is TGTGCCAGCAGCCTACAGACCTGGGGTGAGCAGTTCTTC. Translated: CASSLQTWGEQFF. V usage is TRBV12-3 or TRBV12-4 and J usage is TRBJ2-1; D not certain. The ends were cut back, 6 bases at V and 9 bases at J, with 15 bases in the middle. CDR3 size: 13 residues.

The chain couples TRBV5-1 to TRBJ2-3; 10 bases line up with TRBD2. V shed 4 bases and J 14 bases; nucleotides not matched to a gene: 16. The CDR3 covers 15 residues. The germline gives CDR1 SGHRS, CDR2 YFSETQ. The CDR3: CASSNPSGSPPRVYF. CDR3 DNA sequence: TGCGCCAGCAGCAACCCTAGCGGGAGCCCTCCCCGGGTGTATTTT. Filled out from reference TRBV5-1 and TRBJ2-3, the complete variable domain reads KAGVTQTPRYLIKTRGQQVTLSCSPISGHRSVSWYQQTPGQGLQFLFEYFSETQRNKGNFPGRFSGRQFSNSRSEMNVSTLELGDSALYLCASSNPSGSPPRVYFGPGTRLTVL.

The rearrangement uses TRBV6-5 and TRBJ2-2; no clear D gene. V lost 0 bases, J lost 3 bases, and 8 bases lay in between. CDR1 is MNHEY and CDR2 is SVGAGI in the germline V gene. CDR3 length equals 15 residues. The CDR3 region has the DNA TGTGCCAGCAGTTACTCGATACAGCACACCGGGGAGCTGTTTTTT. This translates into CASSYSIQHTGELFF.

The chain employs TRBV20-1 and TRBJ2-1, with 8 bases that match TRBD2. Germline V gives CDR1 DFQATT, CDR2 SNEGSKA (reference sequence). The V gene end was trimmed by 1 base and the J gene end by 4 bases; junction bases not matched to a gene: 9. The CDR3 is made up of 16 amino acids. CDR3 residues: CSARGAGTSTYNEQFF. DNA for the CDR3: TGCAGTGCTAGAGGAGCCGGGACTAGTACTTACAATGAGCAGTTCTTC.

This clonotype occurred a few times. V usage is TRBV20-1 and J usage is TRBJ2-3, with D possibly TRBD1 on 6 matching bases. The CDR3 runs 15 residues. V shed 5 bases and J shed 3 bases, with 18 bases lying between them. Germline V gene data show CDR1 as DFQATT and CDR2 as SNEGSKA (reference sequence). The CDR3 spells CSAPDLGAGTDTQYF. In DNA form, the CDR3 reads TGCAGTGCTCCGGACTTGGGGGCTGGGACAGATACGCAGTATTTT.

This chain uses TRBV7-8 with TRBJ1-4; D is unresolved. Between the trimmed V and J ends, which lost 3 bases and 7 bases, there was a span of 6 bases. Germline V gene lookup returns CDR1 SGHVS and CDR2 FQNEAQ. CDR3 size: 12 residues. The CDR3: CASSFSSEKLFF. The CDR3 nucleotides read TGTGCCAGCAGCTTTTCGAGTGAAAAACTGTTTTTT.

The genes are TRBV5-1 and TRBJ2-3, with unresolved D. The ends were cut back, 1 base at V and 3 bases at J, with 6 bases in the middle. From germline, CDR1 is SGHRS and CDR2 YFSETQ. This CDR3 is built from 13 residues. CDR3 amino acids: CASSLIVTDTQYF. CDR3 sequence (DNA): TGCGCCAGCAGCTTGATAGTGACAGATACGCAGTATTTT. The full variable domain, its missing parts supplied by reference TRBV5-1 and TRBJ2-3, is KAGVTQTPRYLIKTRGQQVTLSCSPISGHRSVSWYQQTPGQGLQFLFEYFSETQRNKGNFPGRFSGRQFSNSRSEMNVSTLELGDSALYLCASSLIVTDTQYFGPGTRLTVL.

The chain has TRBV7-8 and TRBJ2-3; a possible D gene is TRBD2 (7 bases). The V end was cut by 8 bases, the J end by 8 bases, with 32 bases between. This CDR3 comprises 18 residues. Per germline, CDR1 SGHVS and CDR2 FQNEAQ. The CDR3 sequence is CASSIGGGSLFTPGTQYF. The CDR3 bases are TGTGCCAGCTCGATTGGGGGGGGCTCCCTTTTCACCCCGGGTACGCAGTATTTT. Filled out from reference TRBV7-8 and TRBJ2-3, the complete variable domain reads GAGVSQSPRYKVAKRGQDVALRCDPISGHVSLFWYQQALGQGPEFLTYFQNEAQLDKSGLPSDRFFAERPEGSVSTLKIQRTQQEDSAVYLCASSIGGGSLFTPGTQYFGPGTRLTVL.

The chain joins TRBV20-1 to TRBJ1-4; 7 positions agree with TRBD1. Germline CDR1 is DFQATT and CDR2 is SNEGSKA (reference sequence). The length of the CDR3 is 13 residues. V gave up 4 bases and J gave up 2 bases; unmatched junction bases: 1. The CDR3 here is CSAIQGTNEKLFF. The CDR3 bases are TGCAGTGCTATACAGGGGACTAATGAAAAACTGTTTTTT.

V usage is TRBV10-3 and J usage is TRBJ1-2; TRBD1 matches at 7 bases. This CDR3 is 14 amino acids long. V shed 5 bases and J 7 bases; nucleotides not matched to a gene: 10. The V gene's germline CDR1 is ENHRY and CDR2 SYGVKD. The CDR3 DNA reads as TGTGCCATCAGTATCCAGGGGGAAGAAGGTGGCTACACCTTC. It is translated as CAISIQGEEGGYTF.

The rearrangement joins TRBV27 to TRBJ1-6; D uncertain. The CDR3 loop spans 13 amino acids. Trimming cost V 2 bases and J 9 bases, with 8 bases left between them. CDR1 MNHEY and CDR2 SMNVEV come from the germline V gene (reference sequence). The DNA of the CDR3 is TGTGCCAGCAGTTTAGAAAGGGTTTCACCCCTCCACTTT. Protein sequence: CASSLERVSPLHF.

The chain combines TRBV5-1 with TRBJ1-1; D is perhaps TRBD1 (5 bases). This CDR3 is 14 amino acids long. V gave up 2 bases and J gave up 0 bases, with 8 bases separating them. From germline, CDR1 is SGHRS and CDR2 YFSETQ. The CDR3 reads CASSFRDLNTEAFF. CDR3 DNA sequence: TGCGCCAGCAGCTTCCGGGACTTGAACACTGAAGCTTTCTTT.

This clonotype has more than one count but fewer than ten. This rearrangement joins TRBV20-1 to TRBJ2-1; 7 nucleotides align to TRBD2. The ends lost 3 bases at V and 0 bases at J; junction bases unmatched: 5. CDR3 length: 15 residues. Germline-derived CDR1 and CDR2 are DFQATT and SNEGSKA (reference sequence). The DNA of the CDR3 is TGCAGTGCTAGGGGACTACTGAGCTCCTACAATGAGCAGTTCTTC. It yields the protein CSARGLLSSYNEQFF.

The rearrangement uses TRBV12-3 or TRBV12-4 and TRBJ2-1, with 9 bases fitting TRBD2. The trim removed 5 bases at V and 3 bases at J, leaving 17 bases unmatched. This CDR3 is built from 19 residues. This CDR3 is CASSRPQLLAGINYNEQFF. The CDR3 coding sequence is TGTGCCAGCAGTCGTCCGCAATTACTAGCGGGCATTAACTACAATGAGCAGTTCTTC.

This clonotype was seen ten or more times. This rearrangement joins TRBV7-2 to TRBJ1-2; 9 bases are shared with TRBD1. CDR1 and CDR2 from the germline V gene are SGHTA and FQGNSA. V lost 1 base and J lost 5; bases outside the gene matches: 2. The CDR3 sequence is 14 residues long. The chain's CDR3 is CASSLDRGPYGYTF. CDR3 coding DNA: TGTGCCAGCAGCTTAGACAGGGGGCCTTATGGCTACACCTTC. The variable domain in full, completed from reference TRBV7-2 and TRBJ1-2, reads GAGVSQSPSNKVTEKGKDVELRCDPISGHTALYWYRQSLGQGLEFLIYFQGNSAPDKSGLPSDRFSAERTGGSVSTLTIQRTQQEDSAVYLCASSLDRGPYGYTFGSGTRLTVV.

The V gene is TRBV12-3 or TRBV12-4, the J gene TRBJ2-5; TRBD2 matches at 14 bases. The V gene end was trimmed by 6 bases and the J gene end by 4 bases; junction bases not matched to a gene: 10. The CDR3 runs to 17 residues. CDR3 nucleotides: TGTGCCAGCAGGCCGGGACTAGCGGGAGTAATCGGAGAGACCCAGTACTTC. It specifies CASRPGLAGVIGETQYF.